Below are 9 T cell receptor beta chains sequenced from a single sample in a study of human T cells and chemical hapten exposure (dated by TCRdb to the early 2020s). Receptor amplification or capture employed RACE. Sequencing was performed on a NextSeq 500. The raw public data were reprocessed by TCRdb itself: fastp quality trimming at Q25, MiXCR clonotype calling, in-frame beta chains only. Every entry covers one CDR3 protein and lists the most common genes and DNA from its rows. Across this sample there are tens of thousands of distinct CDR3 sequences, with around 7.9% seen only once. The top ten clonotypes cover nearly 3.5% of the sample. The label giving this sample's time point can be read as: patch test 2, 6 weeks after DPC sensitization. The meaning of the sample's treatment or condition label: therapeutic diphenylcyclopropenone sensitization with weekly scalp DPC. This specimen consisted of whole blood, obtained in connection with sensitization to the hapten diphenylcyclopropenone (DPC). These receptors were collected from a woman between 50 and 59 years old with alopecia areata. Some clones in this sample may be carry-over from other donors' samples.

The rearrangement links TRBV4-2 to TRBJ1-4; D gene ambiguous. Trimming removed 1 base at V and 3 bases at J, with 6 bases between. Looked up from germline, CDR1 is LGHNA and CDR2 is YNFKEQ. This CDR3 contains 14 residues. The CDR3 loop is CASSQGGSNEKLFF. The CDR3 DNA sequence: TGTGCCAGCAGCCAAGGAGGGTCTAATGAAAAACTGTTTTTT.

The chain employs TRBV6-1 and TRBJ2-7, with D perhaps given as TRBD1 or TRBD2 (5 bases each). The CDR3 length is 15 residues. Trimming shortened V by 7 bases and J by 1 base, and 17 bases separated the two germline ends. The germline gives CDR1 MNHNS, CDR2 SASEGT. The CDR3 here is CASIPPGRQSYEQYF. The CDR3 region has the DNA TGTGCCAGCATCCCCCCGGGACGCCAGTCCTACGAGCAGTACTTC.

This clonotype was counted at least ten times. The V and J genes are TRBV12-3 or TRBV12-4 and TRBJ1-1; 8 bases map to TRBD1. This CDR3 has 13 residues. The V segment lost 6 bases and the J segment 5 bases; nucleotides outside the gene matches: 5. The CDR3 reads CASSLDRDTEAFF. CDR3 nucleotides: TGTGCCAGCAGCCTGGACAGGGATACTGAAGCTTTCTTT.

This clonotype showed up many times. The chain couples TRBV6-5 to TRBJ1-2; D not resolved. The CDR3 has 15 residues. V lost 6 bases and J 2 bases, leaving 16 bases between the germline ends. CDR1 and CDR2 from the germline V gene are MNHEY and SVGAGI. In nucleotides, the CDR3 is TGTGCCAGCAGGGACCCTAAAACAGCCAACTATGGCTACACCTTC. Its translation is CASRDPKTANYGYTF.

The CDR3 sequence: CSASPSGGRETQYF. CDR3 coding DNA: TGCAGTGCTAGTCCTAGCGGGGGGCGGGAGACCCAGTACTTC. The rearrangement joins TRBV20-1 to TRBJ2-5; TRBD2 matches 11 bases. Looked up from germline, CDR1 is DFQATT and CDR2 is SNEGSKA (reference sequence). The V and J ends lost 3 bases and 5 bases, in that order; junction bases with no gene match: 5. CDR3 size: 14 residues.

This clonotype has at least ten counts. The chain combines TRBV12-3 or TRBV12-4 with TRBJ1-6, with D possibly matching TRBD1 (5 bases). This CDR3 spans 14 amino acids. Trimming left V 7 bases short and J 4 bases short, with 11 bases between. The CDR3 region is CASTRGAYNSPLHF. The CDR3, as DNA: TGTGCCAGCACCCGCGGGGCTTATAATTCACCCCTCCACTTT.

The chain recombines TRBV2 with TRBJ1-4, with D tentatively TRBD1 (5 bases). Germline CDR1 SNHLY, CDR2 FYNNEI. This CDR3 region has 14 residues. Trimming cost V 3 bases and J 7 bases, with 12 bases left between them. The CDR3 protein is CASSDWQGGEKLFF. In DNA form, the CDR3 reads TGTGCCAGCAGTGATTGGCAGGGAGGTGAAAAACTGTTTTTT.

This clonotype was seen more than once but under ten times. The chain joins TRBV11-2 to TRBJ1-1, with D hard to call. This CDR3 has 18 amino acids. Germline V CDR1 and CDR2: SGHAT, FQNNGV. Trimming took off 1 base at V and 0 bases at J, with 18 bases between the two ends. CDR3 nucleotide sequence: TGTGCCAGCAGCTTAGTCAAGGCAGGATTCGCTATGAACACTGAAGCTTTCTTT. Translation gives CASSLVKAGFAMNTEAFF.

This clonotype was detected a few times. The chain has TRBV5-1 and TRBJ2-3, with 10 bases aligning to TRBD2. Germline values: CDR1 SGHRS, CDR2 YFSETQ. There are 16 residues in the CDR3. With 9 bases clipped from V and 3 bases from J, the junction kept 13 bases outside the gene matches. For the CDR3, the DNA is TGCGCCACGTCTCCCGGCAGCGGGGGGGCAACAGATACGCAGTATTTT. Protein: CATSPGSGGATDTQYF.